This T cell receptor (beta chain) is from a study of T cells in localized non-small cell lung cancer (dated by TCRdb to about 2020). Describing the broader study: T cell repertoires of a few hundred early-stage NSCLC patients were analyzed, with tumors being compared against uninvolved tumor-adjacent lungs. The cohort was made up of 236 treatment-naive NSCLC patients whose localized lung tumors had been resected. Of the NSCLC patients, around 130 were male and 85 to 110 were female, and the mean age was approximately 66 years. Beyond this particular receptor, the publication reports: Higher blood T cell density associated with longer overall survival, while higher adjacent-lung clonality associated with shorter survival. A median of around 57 of the top 100 tumor clones turned up in the paired uninvolved adjacent lung, and fewer than 35 of those clones also ranked among the top 100 of that same adjacent lung. Because multi-region tumor sequencing was not done, intratumor heterogeneity could not be ruled out. Because the study design was exploratory, TCR variables were selected using unadjusted p-values without false-discovery rate correction. Uninvolved tumor-adjacent lung showed the highest T cell clonality, higher than tumor, which suggests more focused antigenic responses in the uninvolved tumor-adjacent lung.

With respect to this clone: Its specific antigen is unknown. Base qualities are missing; no much larger clone stands one base away.

At diagnosis, tumor, uninvolved tumor-adjacent lung and peripheral blood were collected and then preserved as a mix of FFPE and fresh-frozen material. For TCR repertoire profiling, blood samples were analyzed in the form of peripheral blood mononuclear cells. Spanning cysteine to phenylalanine, the CDR3 consists of 11 amino acids. Only the CDR3 DNA is retained, 33 bases long and in frame from the first base. Per the germline V gene (reference sequence), DFQATT is the CDR1 and SNEGSKA is the CDR2. V is pared back by 4 bases and J by 9 bases, with 10 bases lying between the germline termini. The immunoSEQ Assay was used to sequence TCR beta CDR3 regions from DNA. In the authors' own workflow: T cell density was computed as TCR beta template counts normalized to usable DNA estimated by amplifying housekeeping genes. Richness was estimated with the preseqR package, extrapolating to 400,000 templates for PBMC samples and 120,000 templates for tissue samples. Clonality was taken to be one minus Pielou's evenness. To identify tissue-enriched TCRs, differential abundance testing was run on productive amino-acid clonotypes with a minimum total count of 5 and an alpha of 0.1. The Jaccard Index and the Morisita Overlap Index were used to quantify repertoire overlap between compartments. TCR beta CDR3s were clustered by GLIPH together with public tetramer-defined viral CDR3s, and at least three viral sequences plus V-gene enrichment were required for viral motifs. TCRdb's version of the immuneACCESS table is confined to in-frame rearrangements and falls short of the full clone set. An unresolved V gene accounts for under half of the shortfall where checked; the remainder is of unknown origin. V, J and clone size derive from that table, while D and trimming were established from the DNA sequence. The sample table lists around 91,000 clones, about 87% of them with a count of one. Over 12% of the sample is in the top ten clones.

Recombination linked TRBV20-1 to TRBJ2-1, with TRBD1 tentatively as D gene (5 bases match). Sequences were derived from peripheral blood, sampled before any cancer treatment. This sequence originates from a man between 40 and 70 years old with stage I squamous cell lung carcinoma. The nucleotide sequence reads TGCAGTGCTACTAGGGGCGGTGAGCAGTTCTTC. Its amino acids are CSATRGGEQFF.